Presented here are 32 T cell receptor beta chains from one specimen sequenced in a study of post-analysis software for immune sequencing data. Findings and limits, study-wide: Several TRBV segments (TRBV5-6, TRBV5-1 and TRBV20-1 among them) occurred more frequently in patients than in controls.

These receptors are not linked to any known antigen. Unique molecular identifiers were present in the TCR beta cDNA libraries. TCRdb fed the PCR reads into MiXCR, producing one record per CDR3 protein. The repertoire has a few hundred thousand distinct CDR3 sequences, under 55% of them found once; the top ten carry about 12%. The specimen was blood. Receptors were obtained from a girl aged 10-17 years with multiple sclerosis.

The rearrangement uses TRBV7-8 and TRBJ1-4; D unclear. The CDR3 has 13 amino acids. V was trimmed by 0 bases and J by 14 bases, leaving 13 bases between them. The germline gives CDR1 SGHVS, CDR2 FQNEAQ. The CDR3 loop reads CASSLATASDLFF. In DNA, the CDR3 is TGTGCCAGCAGCTTAGCAACTGCGTCGGACCTGTTTTTT.

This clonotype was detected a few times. The CDR3 is CASRHRYLAPNEQFF. The CDR3 DNA is TGTGCCAGCAGACACCGATATCTAGCGCCCAATGAGCAGTTCTTC. The genes are TRBV6-5 and TRBJ2-1; the D gene is possibly TRBD2 (6 bases). Trimming took 6 bases from V and 6 from J, leaving 18 bases between them. This CDR3 spans 15 amino acids. CDR1 is MNHEY and CDR2 is SVGAGI in the germline V gene.

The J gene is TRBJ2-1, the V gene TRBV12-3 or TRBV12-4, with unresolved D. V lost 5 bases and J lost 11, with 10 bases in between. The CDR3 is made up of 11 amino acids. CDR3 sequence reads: CASSLSAKQFF. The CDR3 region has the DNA TGTGCCAGCAGTCTCTCGGCGAAGCAGTTCTTC.

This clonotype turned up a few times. This chain's CDR3 is CASSSRSSGEGNTIYF. Written as DNA, the CDR3 is TGTGCCAGCAGCAGCCGCTCCTCAGGGGAAGGAAACACCATATATTTT. The V call is TRBV7-2, the J call TRBJ1-3; D is possibly TRBD1 (6 bases). The germline CDR1 and CDR2 sequences are SGHTA and FQGNSA. The CDR3 length is 16 residues. Trimming removed 5 bases from V and 4 bases from J, with 18 bases in between.

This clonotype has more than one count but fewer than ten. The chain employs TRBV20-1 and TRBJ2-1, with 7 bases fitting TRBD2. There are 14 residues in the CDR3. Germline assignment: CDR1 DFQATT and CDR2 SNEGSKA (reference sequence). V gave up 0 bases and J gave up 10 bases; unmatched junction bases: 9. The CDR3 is CSARDVWAAGEQFF. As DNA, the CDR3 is TGCAGTGCTAGAGATGTGTGGGCAGCGGGGGAGCAGTTCTTC.

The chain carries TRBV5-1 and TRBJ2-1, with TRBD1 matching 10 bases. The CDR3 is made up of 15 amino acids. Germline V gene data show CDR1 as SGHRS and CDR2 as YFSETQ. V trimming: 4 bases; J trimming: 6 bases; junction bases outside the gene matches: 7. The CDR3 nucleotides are TGCGCCAGCAGCCCGGACAGGGGGAATCTCAATGAGCAGTTCTTC. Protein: CASSPDRGNLNEQFF.

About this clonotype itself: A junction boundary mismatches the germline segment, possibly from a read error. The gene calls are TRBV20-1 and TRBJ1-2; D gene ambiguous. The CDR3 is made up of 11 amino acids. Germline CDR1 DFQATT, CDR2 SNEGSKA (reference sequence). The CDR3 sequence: CRASYGYGYTF. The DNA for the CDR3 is TGCAGGGCTAGCTACGGTTATGGCTACACCTTC.

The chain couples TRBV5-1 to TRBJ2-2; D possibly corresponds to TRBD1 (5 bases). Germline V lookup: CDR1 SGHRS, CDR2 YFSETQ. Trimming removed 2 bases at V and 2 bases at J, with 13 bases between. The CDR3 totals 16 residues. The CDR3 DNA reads TGCGCCAGCAGCTTAGGTGACAGATTAAACACCGGGGAGCTGTTTTTT. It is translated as CASSLGDRLNTGELFF.

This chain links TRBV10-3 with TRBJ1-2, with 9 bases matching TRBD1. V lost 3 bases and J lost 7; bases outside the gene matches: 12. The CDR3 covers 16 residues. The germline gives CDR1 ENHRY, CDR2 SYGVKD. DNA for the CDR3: TGTGCCATCAGTGATGGGACAGGGACTAGGCGGCGTGGCTACACCTTC. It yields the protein CAISDGTGTRRRGYTF.

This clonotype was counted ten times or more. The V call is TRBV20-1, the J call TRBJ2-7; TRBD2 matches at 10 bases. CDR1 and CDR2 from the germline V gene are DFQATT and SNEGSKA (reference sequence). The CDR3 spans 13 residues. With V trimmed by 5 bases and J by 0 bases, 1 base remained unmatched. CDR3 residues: CSAGLADSYEQYF. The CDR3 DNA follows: TGCAGTGCTGGACTAGCGGACTCCTACGAGCAGTACTTC.

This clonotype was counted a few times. The CDR3 loop reads CASKSARELFF. In DNA, the CDR3 is TGTGCCAGCAAATCGGCCCGGGAGCTGTTTTTT. The V and J genes are TRBV12-3 or TRBV12-4 and TRBJ2-2; no clear D. The V and J ends lost 7 bases and 9 bases respectively, with 9 bases between them. This CDR3 is 11 amino acids long.

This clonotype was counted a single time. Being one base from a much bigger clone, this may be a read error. CDR3 in DNA: TGTGCCAGCTCACCATCCCCCCTCGTGGGGCGAGATGAGCAGTACTTC. Its translation is CASSPSPLVGRDEQYF. This chain uses TRBV18 with TRBJ2-5; a weak D match, TRBD1 (5 bases). The CDR3 spans 16 residues. CDR1 and CDR2 from the germline V gene are KGHSH and LQKENI. Trimming took off 2 bases at V and 11 bases at J, with 24 bases between the two ends.

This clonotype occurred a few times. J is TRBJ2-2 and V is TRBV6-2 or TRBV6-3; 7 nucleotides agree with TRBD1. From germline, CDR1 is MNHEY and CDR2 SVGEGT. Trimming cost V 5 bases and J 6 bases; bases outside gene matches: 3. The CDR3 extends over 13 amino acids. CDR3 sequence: CASSRQGAGELFF. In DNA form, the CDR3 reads TGTGCCAGCAGTCGACAGGGAGCCGGGGAGCTGTTTTTT.

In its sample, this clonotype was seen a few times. CDR3 coding DNA: TGTGCCAGCAGCCCCCCTGAGCGGGAGGGCCTGACAGATACGCAGTATTTT. Translation: CASSPPEREGLTDTQYF. The chain has TRBV7-9 and TRBJ2-3; 10 positions agree with TRBD2. The CDR3 runs 17 residues. The trim removed 5 bases at V and 3 bases at J, leaving 11 bases unmatched. Germline V CDR1 and CDR2: SEHNR, FQNEAQ (reference sequence). The variable domain in full, with the rest retrieved from reference TRBV7-9 and TRBJ2-3, is DTGVSQNPRHKITKRGQNVTFRCDPISEHNRLYWYRQTLGQGPEFLTYFQNEAQLEKSRLLSDRFSAERPKGSFSTLEIQRTEQGDSAMYLCASSPPEREGLTDTQYFGPGTRLTVL.

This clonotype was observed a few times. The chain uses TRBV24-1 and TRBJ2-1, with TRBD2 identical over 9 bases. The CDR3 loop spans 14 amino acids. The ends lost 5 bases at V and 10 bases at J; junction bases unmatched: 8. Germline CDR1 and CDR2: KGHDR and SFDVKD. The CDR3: CATSGPTSGEEQFF. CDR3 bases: TGTGCCACCAGTGGTCCGACTAGCGGAGAGGAGCAGTTCTTC.

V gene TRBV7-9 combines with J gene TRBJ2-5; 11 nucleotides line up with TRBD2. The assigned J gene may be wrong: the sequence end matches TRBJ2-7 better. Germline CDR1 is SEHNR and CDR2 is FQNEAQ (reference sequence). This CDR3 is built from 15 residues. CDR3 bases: TGTGCCAGCAGCTCCCCTAGCGGGAGGATCCACGAGCAGTACTTC. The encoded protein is CASSSPSGRIHEQYF.

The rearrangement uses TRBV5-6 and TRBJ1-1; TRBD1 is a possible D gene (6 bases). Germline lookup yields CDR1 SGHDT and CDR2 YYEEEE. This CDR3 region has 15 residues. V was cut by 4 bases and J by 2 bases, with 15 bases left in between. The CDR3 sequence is CASSPKGGANTEAFF. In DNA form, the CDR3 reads TGTGCCAGCAGCCCCAAGGGGGGGGCCAACACTGAAGCTTTCTTT.

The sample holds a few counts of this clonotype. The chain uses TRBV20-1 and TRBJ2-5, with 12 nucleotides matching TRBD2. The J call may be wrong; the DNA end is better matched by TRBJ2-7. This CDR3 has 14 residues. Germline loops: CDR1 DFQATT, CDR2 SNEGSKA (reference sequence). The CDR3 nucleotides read TGCAGTTCTAAAGGACTAGCGGGATATTACGAGCAGTACTTC. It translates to CSSKGLAGYYEQYF.

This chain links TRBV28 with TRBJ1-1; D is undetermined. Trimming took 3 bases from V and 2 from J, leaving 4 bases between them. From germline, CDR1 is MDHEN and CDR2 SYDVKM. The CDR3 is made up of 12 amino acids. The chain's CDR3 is CASSFYNTEAFF. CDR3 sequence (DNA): TGTGCCAGCAGTTTCTACAACACTGAAGCTTTCTTT. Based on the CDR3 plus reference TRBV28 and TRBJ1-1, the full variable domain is DVKVTQSSRYLVKRTGEKVFLECVQDMDHENMFWYRQDPGLGLRLIYFSYDVKMKEKGDIPEGYSVSREKKERFSLILESASTNQTSMYLCASSFYNTEAFFGQGTRLTVV.

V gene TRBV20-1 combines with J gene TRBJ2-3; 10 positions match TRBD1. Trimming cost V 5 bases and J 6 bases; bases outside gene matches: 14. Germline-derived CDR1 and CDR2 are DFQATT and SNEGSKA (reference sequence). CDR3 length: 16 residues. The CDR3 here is CSASGGDRGLGDTQYF. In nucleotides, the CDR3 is TGCAGTGCTTCCGGGGGAGACAGGGGGCTTGGGGATACGCAGTATTTT.

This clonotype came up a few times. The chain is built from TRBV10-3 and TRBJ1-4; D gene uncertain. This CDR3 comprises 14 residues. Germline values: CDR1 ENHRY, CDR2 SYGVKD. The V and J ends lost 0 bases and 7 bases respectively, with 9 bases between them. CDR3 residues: CAISESRAGEKLFF. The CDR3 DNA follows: TGTGCCATCAGTGAGTCGCGTGCGGGTGAAAAACTGTTTTTT.

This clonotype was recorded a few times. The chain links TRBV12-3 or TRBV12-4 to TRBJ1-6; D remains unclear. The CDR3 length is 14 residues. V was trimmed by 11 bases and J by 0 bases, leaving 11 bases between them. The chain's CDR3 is CASARSSYNSPLHF. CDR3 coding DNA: TGTGCCTCGGCGAGGAGCTCCTATAATTCACCCCTCCACTTT.

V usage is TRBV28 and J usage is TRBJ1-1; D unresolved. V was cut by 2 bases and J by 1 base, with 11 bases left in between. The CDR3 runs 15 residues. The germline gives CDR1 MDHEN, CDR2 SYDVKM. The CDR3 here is CASSLEYGENTEAFF. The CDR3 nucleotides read TGTGCCAGCAGTTTAGAATACGGGGAGAACACTGAAGCTTTCTTT.

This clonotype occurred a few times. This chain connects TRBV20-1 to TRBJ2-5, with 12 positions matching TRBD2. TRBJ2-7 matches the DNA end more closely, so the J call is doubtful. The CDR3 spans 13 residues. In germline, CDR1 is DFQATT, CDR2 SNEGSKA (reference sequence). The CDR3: CSVRLAGVTEQYF. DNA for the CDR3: TGCAGTGTCCGACTAGCGGGAGTTACCGAGCAGTACTTC.

The CDR3 is CSVGARGTEAFF. CDR3 nucleotides: TGCAGCGTAGGGGCGCGGGGCACTGAAGCTTTCTTT. The chain uses TRBV29-1 and TRBJ1-1, with a tentative D call TRBD1 (5 bases). The V end lost 6 bases, the J end lost 4 bases, and 12 bases lay between the germline ends. Germline V CDR1 and CDR2: SQVTM, ANQGSEA. The CDR3 consists of 12 residues.

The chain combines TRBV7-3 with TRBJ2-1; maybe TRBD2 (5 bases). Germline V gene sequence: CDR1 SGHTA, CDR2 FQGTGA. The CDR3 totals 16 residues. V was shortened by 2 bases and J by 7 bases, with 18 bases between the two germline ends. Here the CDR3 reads CASSLVRSGVRNEQFF. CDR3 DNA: TGTGCCAGCAGCTTAGTCCGATCCGGGGTTCGGAATGAGCAGTTCTTC.

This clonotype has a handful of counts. The CDR3 here is CASSPRWREPYEQYF. The CDR3, as DNA: TGTGCCAGCAGCCCGAGATGGCGGGAACCCTACGAGCAGTACTTC. V gene TRBV6-5 combines with J gene TRBJ2-7; the D gene is possibly TRBD2 (6 bases). Trimming removed 6 bases at V and 2 bases at J, with 17 bases between. The CDR3 covers 15 residues. The germline V gene has CDR1 MNHEY and CDR2 SVGAGI.

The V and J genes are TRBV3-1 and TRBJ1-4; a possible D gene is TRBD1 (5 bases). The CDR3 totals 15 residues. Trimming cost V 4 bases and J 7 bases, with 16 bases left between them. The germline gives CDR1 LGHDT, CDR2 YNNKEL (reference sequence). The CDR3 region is CASSPGTAEIEKLFF. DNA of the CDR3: TGTGCCAGCAGCCCCGGGACCGCGGAAATTGAAAAACTGTTTTTT.

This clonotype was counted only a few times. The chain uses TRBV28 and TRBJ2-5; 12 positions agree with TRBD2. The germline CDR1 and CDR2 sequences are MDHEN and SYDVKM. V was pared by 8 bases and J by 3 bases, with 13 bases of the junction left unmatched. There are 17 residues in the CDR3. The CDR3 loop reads CASGLAGGPSGEETQYF. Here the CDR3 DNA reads TGTGCCAGCGGGCTAGCGGGAGGGCCGAGCGGGGAAGAGACCCAGTACTTC.

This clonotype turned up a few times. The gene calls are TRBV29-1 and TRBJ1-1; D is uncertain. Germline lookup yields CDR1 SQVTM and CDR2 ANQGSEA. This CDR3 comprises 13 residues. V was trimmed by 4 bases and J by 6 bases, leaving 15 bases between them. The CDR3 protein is CSVGLSERSEAFF. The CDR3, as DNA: TGCAGCGTTGGTTTATCCGAACGATCTGAAGCTTTCTTT.

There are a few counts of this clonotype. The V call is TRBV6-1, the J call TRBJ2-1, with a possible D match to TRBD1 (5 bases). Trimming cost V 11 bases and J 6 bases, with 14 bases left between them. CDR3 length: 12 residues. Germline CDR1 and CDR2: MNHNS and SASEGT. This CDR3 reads CASRAGFNEQFF. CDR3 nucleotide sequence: TGTGCCTCCAGGGCAGGCTTCAATGAGCAGTTCTTC.

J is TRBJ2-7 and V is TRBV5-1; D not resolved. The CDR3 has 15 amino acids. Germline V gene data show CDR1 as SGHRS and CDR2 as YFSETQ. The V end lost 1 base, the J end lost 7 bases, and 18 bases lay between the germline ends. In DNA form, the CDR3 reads TGCGCCAGCAGCTTGATGGGGATACAGAACAATGAGCAGTACTTC. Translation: CASSLMGIQNNEQYF.